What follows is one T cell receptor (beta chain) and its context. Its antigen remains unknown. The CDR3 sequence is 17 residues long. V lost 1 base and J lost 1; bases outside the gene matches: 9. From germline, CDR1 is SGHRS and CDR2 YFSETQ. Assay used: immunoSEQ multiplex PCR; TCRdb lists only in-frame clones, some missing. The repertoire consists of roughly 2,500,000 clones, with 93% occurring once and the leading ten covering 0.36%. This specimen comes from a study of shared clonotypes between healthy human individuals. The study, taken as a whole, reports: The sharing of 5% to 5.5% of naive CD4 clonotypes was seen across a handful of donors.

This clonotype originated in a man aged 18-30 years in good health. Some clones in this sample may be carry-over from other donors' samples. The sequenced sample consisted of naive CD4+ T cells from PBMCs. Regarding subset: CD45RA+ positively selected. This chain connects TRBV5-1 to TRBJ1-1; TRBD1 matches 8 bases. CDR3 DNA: TGCGCCAGCAGCTTGTCCCCAGGGGGCGGGGGGAACACTGAAGCTTTCTTT. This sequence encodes CASSLSPGGGGNTEAFF.